This is a list of T cell receptor beta chains from one sample in a study of cytotoxic CD8 clonotypes in ibrutinib-treated CLL. Measured with immunoSEQ multiplex PCR; TCRdb has only the in-frame clones, and not every one. The sample has 75,000 to 80,000 clones, roughly 83% seen once. The sample was PBMCs, taken after 24 months of ibrutinib treatment. The origin of the receptors is a human donor with chronic lymphocytic leukemia. CDR3s include the opening cysteine and the closing phenylalanine or tryptophan. Each record gives: CDR3 DNA, CDR3 protein, J gene, D gene, V gene, clone size. The D gene is left open where the match is weak. The size of a clone is reported for some rows only, either as once, few or many, or as a class for expanded clones.

TGTGCCAGTAGTATACGAGGGGCGGTTGGGGCGAACACCGGGGAGCTGTTTTTT	CASSIRGAVGANTGELFF	TRBJ2-2	-	TRBV19	-
TGTGCCAGCTCACCAACGGATACGCAGTATTTT	CASSPTDTQYF	TRBJ2-3	-	TRBV18	-
TGTGCCACATCCGGGACTAGCGGGAGCGATGAGCAGTTCTTC	CATSGTSGSDEQFF	TRBJ2-1	TRBD2	TRBV19	-
TGTGCCAGTAGTACACCAGTCATCCGCAGACCGAACACTGAAGCTTTCTTT	CASSTPVIRRPNTEAFF	TRBJ1-1	-	TRBV19	-
TGTGCCAGCAGTTACGGACAGGGAAGATGGGAGACCCAGTACTTC	CASSYGQGRWETQYF	TRBJ2-5	TRBD1	TRBV6-6	-
TGTGCCAGCAGTTTATCAGGGGAGGGCTATGGCTACACCTTC	CASSLSGEGYGYTF	TRBJ1-2	-	TRBV28	-
TGTGCCAGCGCCTCTAGCGGGAGTCGGACCGGGGAGCTGTTTTTT	CASASSGSRTGELFF	TRBJ2-2	TRBD2	TRBV5-4	once
TGTGCCAGTAGTATAAATACTAGGGGTGGCTACACCTTC	CASSINTRGGYTF	TRBJ1-2	-	TRBV19	-
TGTGCCAGCAGCCGGGGCGCGTACTACAATGAGCAGTTCTTC	CASSRGAYYNEQFF	TRBJ2-1	-	TRBV7-3	-
TGTGCCAGCACCTCTGAAAACAGAGAGCAGTACTTC	CASTSENREQYF	TRBJ2-7	-	TRBV6-5	-
TGTGCCAGCAGCGTAACCGCGGTCGGGTACAATGAGCAGTTCTTC	CASSVTAVGYNEQFF	TRBJ2-1	-	TRBV9	-
TGTGCCAGCAGTCCCCGCGGTGGTCCCACAGATACGCAGTATTTT	CASSPRGGPTDTQYF	TRBJ2-3	-	TRBV27	-
TGTGCCAGCAGCTTCTGGCAGGGGGCAAGAGATACGCAGTATTTT	CASSFWQGARDTQYF	TRBJ2-3	TRBD1	TRBV5-8	-
TGTGCCAGCAGTCTCAGCGGAGAGCAGTACTTC	CASSLSGEQYF	TRBJ2-7	-	TRBV28	once
TGTGCCAGCAGTGAAGGGCGGGCCAGCACAGATACGCAGTATTTT	CASSEGRASTDTQYF	TRBJ2-3	-	TRBV2	-
TGTGCCAGCAACGGCAGGGCGGCGACTAATGAAAAACTGTTTTTT	CASNGRAATNEKLFF	TRBJ1-4	-	TRBV2	-
TGTGCCAGCAGCCCCGGGATAGAGTGGCGGCCTCGGGTGACTGGCGGGGAGCTGTTTTTT	CASSPGIEWRPRVTGGELFF	TRBJ2-2	-	TRBV7-6	-
TGTGCCAGCTCGCTATTATCGGGTTTAGCGGGAGATGAGCAGTTCTTC	CASSLLSGLAGDEQFF	TRBJ2-1	TRBD2	TRBV18	-
TGTGCCAGCAGCGAACAGGGTGTGTTGTACTTC	CASSEQGVLYF	TRBJ2-4	-	TRBV7-3	-
TGTGCCTCCGGACTGGCCTCTGGAAACACCATATATTTT	CASGLASGNTIYF	TRBJ1-3	-	TRBV7-6	-
TGTGCCAGCAGCTTAACGTCGCCGGGATCCCTATCGGATACGCAGTATTTT	CASSLTSPGSLSDTQYF	TRBJ2-3	-	TRBV7-3	-
TGTGCCAGCAGACAAACCATGAACACTGAAGCTTTCTTT	CASRQTMNTEAFF	TRBJ1-1	-	TRBV7-9	-
TGTGCCAGCAGCCCTGACGGAGGGAGGCGTCGTGGCTACACCTTC	CASSPDGGRRRGYTF	TRBJ1-2	-	TRBV7-2	-
TGTGCCAGCTCACCGGGTCAGGGGAGTCAGCCCCAGCATTTT	CASSPGQGSQPQHF	TRBJ1-5	-	TRBV18	-
TGTGCCAGCAGTGCCAATCTACCCACCTATGGCTACACCTTC	CASSANLPTYGYTF	TRBJ1-2	-	TRBV28	-
TGTGCCAGCAGCACAGCCTACGAGCAGTACTTC	CASSTAYEQYF	TRBJ2-7	-	TRBV28	-
TGCGCCAGCAGCCAAGATGTAGGTAGCGGGAGGGAGCAGTACTTC	CASSQDVGSGREQYF	TRBJ2-7	TRBD2	TRBV4-1	-
TGTGCCAGCAGCTTGAAGAACAGGACTTACGAGCAGTACTTC	CASSLKNRTYEQYF	TRBJ2-7	-	TRBV5-4	once
TGTGCCAGCAGCTTGAGGGGACCCTACGAGCAGTACTTC	CASSLRGPYEQYF	TRBJ2-7	-	TRBV5-4	-
TGCGCCAGCAGTCTGGCGCACAGTGACACCATATATTTT	CASSLAHSDTIYF	TRBJ1-3	-	TRBV23-1	-
TGTGCCAGCAAGGGCAGCATTACCGGGGAGCTGTTTTTT	CASKGSITGELFF	TRBJ2-2	-	TRBV6-5	few
TGTGCCATCAGACTAGCGGTGTACACAGATACGCAGTATTTT	CAIRLAVYTDTQYF	TRBJ2-3	TRBD2	TRBV19	-
TGTGCCAGAACAAGCCCTAGGGAGGCTAAACAGGGTAGGGCCAAAAACATTCAGTACTTC	CARTSPREAKQGRAKNIQYF	TRBJ2-4	-	TRBV7-6	-